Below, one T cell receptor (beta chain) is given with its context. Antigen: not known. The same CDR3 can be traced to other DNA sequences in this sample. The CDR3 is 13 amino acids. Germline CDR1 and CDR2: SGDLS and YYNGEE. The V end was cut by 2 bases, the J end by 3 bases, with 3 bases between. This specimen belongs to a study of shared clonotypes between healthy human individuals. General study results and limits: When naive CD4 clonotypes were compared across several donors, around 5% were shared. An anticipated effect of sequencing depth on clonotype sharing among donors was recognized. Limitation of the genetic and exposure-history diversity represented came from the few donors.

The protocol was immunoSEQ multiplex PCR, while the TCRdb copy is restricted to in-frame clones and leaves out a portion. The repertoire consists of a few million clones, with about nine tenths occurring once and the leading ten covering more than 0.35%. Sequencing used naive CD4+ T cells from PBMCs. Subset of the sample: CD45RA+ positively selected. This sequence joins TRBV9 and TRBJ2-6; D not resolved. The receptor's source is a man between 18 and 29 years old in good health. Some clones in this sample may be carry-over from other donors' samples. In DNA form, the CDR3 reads TGTGCCAGCAGCGTCGGTGGGGCCAACGTCCTGACTTTC. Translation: CASSVGGANVLTF.